This passage covers 10 T cell receptor beta chains from one sample sequenced in a study of OX40 agonist ivuxolimab in advanced cancers. Clones were sequenced by immunoSEQ multiplex PCR, and TCRdb holds only the in-frame ones, with some missing. The profile shows around 100,000 clones, about nine tenths of them singletons. This material consisted of CD4+ or CD8+ T cells sorted from blood, taken in a trial of the OX40 agonist ivuxolimab. These receptors originate from an adult with an advanced solid tumor such as melanoma, head and neck, liver or kidney cancer.

The chain is built from TRBV7-2 and TRBJ2-1; D uncertain. CDR3 length: 15 residues. Looked up from germline, CDR1 is SGHTA and CDR2 is FQGNSA. V was pared by 1 base and J by 0 bases, with 7 bases between. In DNA form, the CDR3 reads TGTGCCAGCAGCTTAGAGGGCAGCTCCTACAATGAGCAGTTCTTC. This translates into CASSLEGSSYNEQFF.

DNA of the CDR3: TGTGCCAGCAGCTTATCGGGACTAGGATTTAACGAGCAGTACTTC. Protein sequence: CASSLSGLGFNEQYF. V gene TRBV7-3 combines with J gene TRBJ2-7; 8 bases line up with TRBD2. CDR1 is SGHTA, CDR2 FQGTGA, per germline. The V segment lost 2 bases and the J segment 5 bases; nucleotides outside the gene matches: 8. CDR3 length: 15 amino acids.

V gene TRBV4-1 combines with J gene TRBJ1-3; 7 positions match TRBD1. V gave up 1 base and J gave up 3 bases; unmatched junction bases: 9. Germline CDR1 and CDR2: MGHRA and YSYEKL. This CDR3 is 17 amino acids long. CDR3 sequence (DNA): TGCGCCAGCAGCCAAGTAGGGACAGCGCCGGGTGGAAACACCATATATTTT. Its protein product is CASSQVGTAPGGNTIYF.

The rearrangement links TRBV5-5 to TRBJ1-4; no clear D gene. Germline V lookup: CDR1 SGHKS, CDR2 YYEKEE (reference sequence). This CDR3 contains 13 residues. The V end lost 7 bases, the J end lost 7 bases, and 14 bases lay between the germline ends. The CDR3 bases are TGTGCCAGCCAAAGTGCGGGGTTTGAAAAACTGTTTTTT. Its protein is CASQSAGFEKLFF.

This rearrangement joins TRBV4-2 to TRBJ2-3; 8 bases are shared with TRBD2. CDR1 and CDR2 (germline): LGHNA, YNFKEQ. The CDR3 is 13 residues long. Trimming took 6 bases from V and 1 from J; bases not matched to a gene: 0. The CDR3 DNA follows: TGTGCCAGCAGGCGGGGGGGCACAGATACGCAGTATTTT. This gives the protein CASRRGGTDTQYF.

The chain joins TRBV29-1 to TRBJ2-2, with D tentatively TRBD2 (7 bases). Germline CDR1 is SQVTM and CDR2 is ANQGSEA. This CDR3 spans 14 amino acids. This CDR3 reads CSVPGGPNTGELFF. The DNA for the CDR3 is TGCAGTGTCCCCGGGGGGCCGAACACCGGGGAGCTGTTTTTT.

The V gene is TRBV5-8, the J gene TRBJ2-2; weak D call: TRBD2 (5 bases). The germline CDR1 and CDR2 sequences are SGHTS and YDEGEE. V lost 10 bases and J lost 4, with 17 bases in between. The CDR3 totals 14 residues. DNA of the CDR3: TGTGCCCCCACGGAGGATCTCCTCACCGGGGAGCTGTTTTTT. Translation gives CAPTEDLLTGELFF. The variable domain in full, completed from reference TRBV5-8 and TRBJ2-2, reads EAGVTQSPTHLIKTRGQQATLRCSPISGHTSVYWYQQALGLGLQFLLWYDEGEERNRGNFPPRFSGRQFPNYSSELNVNALELEDSALYLCAPTEDLLTGELFFGEGSRLTVL.

This chain connects TRBV9 to TRBJ2-1; 13 positions match TRBD2. The CDR3 has 15 residues. Trimming at V came to 3 bases and at J to 9 bases, leaving 6 bases not matched to a gene. Germline CDR1 is SGDLS and CDR2 is YYNGEE. CDR3 in amino acids: CASSATSGRAGEQFF. For the CDR3, the DNA is TGTGCCAGCAGCGCAACTAGCGGGAGGGCCGGTGAGCAGTTCTTC.

The rearrangement links TRBV9 to TRBJ1-5; D may be TRBD1 (6 bases). V lost 0 bases and J lost 0, with 13 bases in between. Germline loops: CDR1 SGDLS, CDR2 YYNGEE. The CDR3 length is 17 residues. CDR3 nucleotides: TGTGCCAGCAGCGTAGCCGGGGCAGGGGATAGCAATCAGCCCCAGCATTTT. It codes for CASSVAGAGDSNQPQHF.

The chain uses TRBV2 and TRBJ2-5; TRBD2 is a possible D gene (7 bases). The CDR3 is made up of 15 amino acids. V was trimmed by 2 bases and J by 5 bases, leaving 15 bases between them. Germline V gene lookup returns CDR1 SNHLY and CDR2 FYNNEI. The CDR3 loop is CASSEPPGGGETQYF. As DNA, the CDR3 is TGTGCCAGCAGTGAACCCCCGGGGGGCGGGGAGACCCAGTACTTC.